This T cell receptor beta chain was retrieved from a study of blood T cell repertoires in COVID-19 (dated by TCRdb to 2020 to 2021). The study in broad terms: Collaborator samples came from the United States, Italy and Spain and covered acute and convalescent phases of COVID-19. The prospective study material was composed of cDNA or gDNA derived from T cells, B-cell-depleted T cells, or PBMCs. Subjects who had been exposed to COVID-19, were actively infected with it, or had recovered from it provided the deeply sampled blood TCRbeta repertoires that made up the dataset. The repertoires were released in a freely available public database intended as a resource for research on the immune response to SARS-CoV-2. The samples were drawn from two sources: the first 160 participants of the ongoing ImmuneRACE study, and 950 to 1,500 subjects contributed by 6 global collaborators. A de-identified subject ID, COVID-19 status, age in years and sex were almost always included in the sample metadata. HLA class I and class II types, where available, came from metadata supplied by the sample provider rather than from assay-based typing. The investigation overall reported the following: The amount of clinical and demographic metadata varied by source and participant and was provided uncurated.

Note on this clone: The target of this receptor is not known. No much larger clone is present one base from it, and per-base qualities are unavailable.

TCRbeta CDR3 regions were amplified from genomic DNA by means of the immunoSEQ Assay, a bias-controlled multiplex PCR. Processing in the source paper ran as follows. The number of nucleated cells in each sample was estimated by amplification of reference gene primers within the assay. To quantify the absolute abundance of each unique TCRbeta CDR3 rearrangement, sequence reads were collapsed and filtered. Productive Simpson clonality was computed per sample as the square root of Simpson's diversity index over productive rearrangements. The table was pulled from immuneACCESS by TCRdb, which kept in-frame rearrangements only. Such tables lose some clones; where checked, under half of the loss comes from unresolved V genes, and the rest has no known cause. V, J and clone size are those of that table, while D and trimming were read from the DNA. The sample table holds 200,000 to 250,000 clones, of which around 82% were seen once. Approximately 4% of the sample rests with the top ten.

Each collaborating institution followed its own protocols to collect whole blood in K2EDTA tubes. For TCRbeta analysis, collaborator samples were shipped as frozen whole blood, as isolated PBMCs, or as DNA extracted from either sample type. The CDR3 measures 16 amino acids from cysteine to phenylalanine. Just the 48-base CDR3 DNA is kept, in frame starting at base 1. The sequence was obtained from an elderly woman with acute or convalescent COVID-19. Sample: peripheral blood. The chain couples TRBV1 to TRBJ2-3; TRBD2, as called in the table, went unchecked against the DNA. TRBV1 is a recognized pseudogene. The DNA reads as follows: TGCACCAGCAGCCAAGGGACTAGCGGGGGGTGCGATACGCAGTATTTT. Protein translation: CTSSQGTSGGCDTQYF.